This TCR beta chain stems from a study of cytomegalovirus exposure and HLA in healthy donors. Concerning this clone itself: Its target is unknown.

The PCR employed 60 Vbeta primers together with 13 Jbeta primers. Profiled with immunoSEQ multiplex PCR; TCRdb holds only in-frame clones, not every one. The sample has about 130,000 clones, around three quarters seen once. Overall study findings and caveats: Common viral pathogens (according to a later analysis) appeared linked to several of the most significant clusters. For most TCR beta V segments, an earlier analysis put the productive rate at about 87% or about 30% of the time. The authors confirmed in vitro that a few CMV-associated chains were specific for CMV antigens.

This CDR3 is built from 14 residues. Per the germline V gene, CDR1 is SGHNT and CDR2 is YENEEA. V gave up 5 bases and J gave up 3 bases; unmatched junction bases: 6. Sequenced sample: PBMCs. This clonotype originated in a man aged 35 to 55 in good health and CMV-seronegative. The chain links TRBV11-3 to TRBJ1-2, with 7 bases fitting TRBD1. The CDR3 region has the DNA TGTGCCAGCAGCCCCCGGGACAGCTACTATGGCTACACCTTC. It is translated as CASSPRDSYYGYTF.